The clone carrying this T cell receptor beta chain showed up just once. The antigen remains unidentified. These data belong to a study of T cell responses to AZD1222 COVID-19 vaccine. Study-wide context: Whether given at about 4 or about 12 weeks, second doses were pooled.

This table comes from immunoSEQ multiplex PCR, and its TCRdb copy is limited to in-frame clones, with some not included. The sample contains around 96,000 clones, more than 70% of which appear only once. The CDR3 runs 12 residues. Trimming took 0 bases from V and 10 from J, leaving 9 bases between them. Looked up from germline, CDR1 is LGHDT and CDR2 is YNNKEL (reference sequence). Overall study findings and caveats: Females outnumbered males among donors, who were mostly white British; clonal diversity was possibly underestimated.

J is TRBJ1-1 and V is TRBV3-1 (or the pseudogene TRBV3-2); tentative D call: TRBD1 (5 bases). This clonotype originated in an adult in good health. Material: peripheral blood, obtained on day 0 of AZD1222 vaccination. The CDR3 DNA reads TGTGCCAGCAGCCAAGATGTTGGGGGAGCTTTCTTT. Residues: CASSQDVGGAFF.